What follows describes a single T cell receptor (beta chain). Its cognate antigen is unknown. This sample is part of a study of CD8 T cells in Susac syndrome. TCR beta sequencing covered blood CD8+ and CD4+ T cells. While CD8+ and CD4+ T cells were isolated negatively, TEMRA cells were enriched by FACS. Study conclusions and caveats: The authors acknowledged that the study's TCR sequencing and HLA analysis involved relatively few individuals.

Reverse transcription used about 0.45 to 1 ug RNA and random hexamers. Multiplex immunoSEQ PCR targeted 54 Vbeta and 13 Jbeta TCR beta segments. One entry per CDR3 protein, called by TCRdb with MiXCR from the immunoSEQ multiplex PCR reads. The table has around 150,000 distinct CDR3 sequences, 93% seen once. The V and J ends lost 0 bases and 9 bases respectively, with 7 bases between them. Per germline, CDR1 SGHNT and CDR2 YYREEE (reference sequence). This CDR3 has 12 amino acids. The origin of this receptor is a human donor in good health. Sequencing input: CD4+ T cells from PBMCs. The gene calls are TRBV5-4 and TRBJ2-1; no clear D. The CDR3 region has the DNA TGTGCCAGCAGCTTGGACTGGACTGAGCAGTTCTTC. This encodes CASSLDWTEQFF.